One sample yielded the 26 T cell receptor beta chains listed below, sequenced in a study of shared clonotypes between healthy human individuals. The naive CD8 fraction comprised CD45RO-negative cells positively selected for CCR7 and excluded terminally differentiated effector memory CD45RA+ cells. Produced via immunoSEQ multiplex PCR; TCRdb's table is partial and in-frame only. The data contain hundreds of thousands of clones, 80% to 95% of them seen just once; the ten biggest clones take up less than 25%. The sample comprised naive CD8+ T cells sorted from blood. Receptors were obtained from a young man in good health.

The V gene is TRBV28, the J gene TRBJ2-7, with D hard to call. V gave up 4 bases and J gave up 5 bases, with 12 bases separating them. This CDR3 comprises 13 residues. Germline CDR1 reads MDHEN; CDR2 reads SYDVKM. The CDR3 sequence: CASSSGSLHEQYF. In DNA, the CDR3 is TGTGCCAGCAGTTCTGGATCCCTCCACGAGCAGTACTTC.

The chain uses TRBV27 and TRBJ2-3; 8 bases align to TRBD2. CDR3 length equals 16 residues. Losses at the gene ends were 1 base for V and 3 bases for J; bases not matched to a gene: 6. CDR1 is MNHEY, CDR2 SMNVEV, per germline (reference sequence). In DNA form, the CDR3 reads TGTGCCAGCAGTTTATATTGGGGACTAGTGACAGATACGCAGTATTTT. Translation: CASSLYWGLVTDTQYF.

This CDR3 reads CASSSSDRTYSYEQYF. The CDR3 DNA follows: TGTGCCAGCAGTTCATCGGACCGAACGTACTCCTACGAGCAGTACTTC. V and J are TRBV6-5 and TRBJ2-7, with D uncertain. This CDR3 is built from 16 residues. Per the germline V gene, CDR1 is MNHEY and CDR2 is SVGAGI. V gave up 4 bases and J gave up 0 bases, with 16 bases separating them.

The chain has TRBV5-6 and TRBJ2-1; 12 bases are shared with TRBD2. V gave up 8 bases and J gave up 9 bases; unmatched junction bases: 12. Germline V lookup: CDR1 SGHDT, CDR2 YYEEEE. The CDR3 sequence is 15 residues long. CDR3 amino acids: CASRTSGTSRSEQFF. CDR3 DNA: TGTGCCAGTCGGACTAGCGGGACGTCCAGGAGTGAGCAGTTCTTC.

V and J are TRBV7-9 and TRBJ1-1, with a possible D match to TRBD1 (5 bases). The length of the CDR3 is 15 residues. CDR1 and CDR2 from the germline V gene are SEHNR and FQNEAQ (reference sequence). The V gene lost 7 bases and the J gene lost 0 bases, with 15 bases spanning the gap. CDR3 amino acids: CASTGEEGLNTEAFF. CDR3 in DNA: TGTGCCAGCACGGGGGAGGAAGGCTTGAACACTGAAGCTTTCTTT.

This chain connects TRBV11-2 to TRBJ1-1; 11 bases are a match to TRBD1. V trimming: 4 bases; J trimming: 10 bases; junction bases outside the gene matches: 11. The CDR3 consists of 15 residues. Germline CDR1 and CDR2: SGHAT and FQNNGV. DNA of the CDR3: TGTGCCAGCAGCTCCTCGGACAGGGGGCCTGTTCGAGCTTTCTTT. Its translation is CASSSSDRGPVRAFF.

This clone was observed a single time. The J gene is TRBJ2-3, the V gene TRBV14, with D possibly TRBD2 on 5 matching bases. The CDR3 spans 13 residues. Germline V gene data show CDR1 as SGHDN and CDR2 as FVKESK. Trimming stripped 1 base from V and 11 bases from J, with 13 bases between. The CDR3: CASSQGGLREQYF. CDR3 sequence (DNA): TGTGCCAGCAGCCAAGGTGGGCTACGGGAGCAGTATTTT.

The V call is TRBV27, the J call TRBJ1-4; no definite D call. CDR1 is MNHEY, CDR2 SMNVEV, per germline (reference sequence). V was clipped by 4 bases and J by 7 bases, with 13 bases between them. The CDR3 covers 14 residues. The CDR3 DNA reads as TGTGCCAGCAGTTCAGGAATAAAAATTGAAAAACTGTTTTTT. Translation gives CASSSGIKIEKLFF.

This chain joins TRBV4-1 and TRBJ2-5; 10 nucleotides align to TRBD1. The V gene end was trimmed by 1 base and the J gene end by 5 bases; junction bases not matched to a gene: 4. From germline, CDR1 is MGHRA and CDR2 YSYEKL. The CDR3 contains 15 residues. CDR3: CASSQVGTGVETQYF. CDR3 nucleotide sequence: TGCGCCAGCAGCCAAGTCGGGACAGGGGTGGAGACCCAGTACTTC.

The CDR3 coding sequence is TGTGCCAGCAGCTCGATGGGACTCGGCTCTGGAAACACCATATATTTT. Its translation: CASSSMGLGSGNTIYF. The V call is TRBV11-2, the J call TRBJ1-3, with a possible D match to TRBD1 (5 bases). V was pared by 4 bases and J by 0 bases, with 13 bases between. CDR3 length equals 16 residues. CDR1 and CDR2 (germline): SGHAT, FQNNGV.

The chain links TRBV30 to TRBJ1-3; tentatively, D is TRBD1 (5 bases). The CDR3 contains 13 residues. Trimming left V 7 bases short and J 4 bases short, with 14 bases between. CDR1 is GTSNPN, CDR2 SVGIG, per germline (reference sequence). The CDR3, as DNA: TGTGCCTCCGCGGCAGGGTTAGGAAACACCATATATTTT. Translation gives CASAAGLGNTIYF.

This chain joins TRBV2 and TRBJ1-3; weak D call: TRBD1 (6 bases). With 6 bases removed from V and 0 bases from J, the gap between germline ends came to 9 bases. CDR1 SNHLY and CDR2 FYNNEI come from the germline V gene. This CDR3 contains 14 residues. The CDR3 loop reads CASSGTPSGNTIYF. The CDR3 DNA is TGTGCCAGCAGCGGGACACCCTCTGGAAACACCATATATTTT.

The chain carries TRBV5-6 and TRBJ1-2; 7 bases map to TRBD1. Germline loops: CDR1 SGHDT, CDR2 YYEEEE. The CDR3 runs 13 residues. V lost 4 bases, J lost 6 bases, and 6 bases stayed unmatched. This CDR3 reads CASSGTAGHGYTF. In DNA form, the CDR3 reads TGTGCCAGCAGCGGGACAGCGGGGCATGGCTACACCTTC.

The chain combines TRBV2 with TRBJ1-4, with no clear D. The CDR3 covers 16 residues. With 2 bases removed from V and 3 bases from J, the gap between germline ends came to 13 bases. CDR1 is SNHLY, CDR2 FYNNEI, per germline. CDR3: CASSETLRLSNEKLFF. CDR3 nucleotide sequence: TGTGCCAGCAGTGAAACATTACGGCTCTCTAATGAAAAACTGTTTTTT.

The rearrangement uses TRBV28 and TRBJ1-4; D gene ambiguous. The CDR3 length is 17 residues. The V end lost 4 bases, the J end lost 0 bases, and 15 bases lay between the germline ends. Germline values: CDR1 MDHEN, CDR2 SYDVKM. This CDR3 is CASSSPGSKSTNEKLFF. CDR3 DNA: TGTGCCAGCAGTTCCCCGGGGAGTAAATCAACTAATGAAAAACTGTTTTTT. The whole variable domain, filled in from reference TRBV28 and TRBJ1-4, reads DVKVTQSSRYLVKRTGEKVFLECVQDMDHENMFWYRQDPGLGLRLIYFSYDVKMKEKGDIPEGYSVSREKKERFSLILESASTNQTSMYLCASSSPGSKSTNEKLFFGSGTQLSVL.

This chain connects TRBV9 to TRBJ2-1; TRBD1 might be the D (6 bases). CDR1 SGDLS and CDR2 YYNGEE come from the germline V gene. The CDR3 totals 15 residues. V lost 1 base and J lost 2, with 10 bases in between. CDR3 bases: TGTGCCAGCAGCGTACAAGGGGGACCCTACAATGAGCAGTTCTTC. Amino acid sequence: CASSVQGGPYNEQFF.

A note on this clone: The same CDR3 arises from other DNA sequences in this sample as well. This rearrangement joins TRBV25-1 to TRBJ1-3; D gene uncertain. The CDR3 loop spans 11 amino acids. Germline-derived CDR1 and CDR2 are MGHDK and SYGVNS. V lost 5 bases, J lost 1 base, and 0 bases lay in between. CDR3 sequence reads: CASSSGNTIYF. CDR3 nucleotide sequence: TGTGCCAGCAGTTCTGGAAACACCATATATTTT.

The sample holds one count of this clone. The J gene is TRBJ2-7, the V gene TRBV29-1, with TRBD2 matching over 10 bases. The CDR3 is 14 residues long. Unmatched junction bases numbered 9, after V lost 5 bases and J lost 5 bases. Germline V gene lookup returns CDR1 SQVTM and CDR2 ANQGSEA. Written as DNA, the CDR3 is TGCAGCGTTTATCTAGCGGGAGAAAGTCACGAGCAGTACTTC. Protein product: CSVYLAGESHEQYF.

The chain employs TRBV20-1 and TRBJ2-1; D remains unclear. The CDR3 length is 11 residues. V lost 4 bases and J 9 bases, leaving 10 bases between the germline ends. Germline CDR1 DFQATT, CDR2 SNEGSKA (reference sequence). CDR3 in DNA: TGCAGTGCTACTCAGGCTGGTGAGCAGTTCTTC. As protein: CSATQAGEQFF.

The rearrangement joins TRBV11-2 to TRBJ2-7; D is unresolved. This CDR3 has 12 residues. Germline CDR1 reads SGHAT; CDR2 reads FQNNGV. Trimming removed 1 base at V and 6 bases at J, with 7 bases between. The CDR3 nucleotides are TGTGCCAGCAGCTTAGTTCAGTTCGAGCAGTACTTC. Amino acid sequence: CASSLVQFEQYF. Based on the CDR3 plus reference TRBV11-2 and TRBJ2-7, the full variable domain is EAGVAQSPRYKIIEKRQSVAFWCNPISGHATLYWYQQILGQGPKLLIQFQNNGVVDDSQLPKDRFSAERLKGVDSTLKIQPAKLEDSAVYLCASSLVQFEQYFGPGTRLTVT.

The V gene is TRBV29-1, the J gene TRBJ2-1, with TRBD1 identical over 8 bases. The germline CDR1 and CDR2 sequences are SQVTM and ANQGSEA. The CDR3 is made up of 16 amino acids. V shed 3 bases, J shed 4 bases, and the junction held 11 bases outside the gene matches. The CDR3 region has the DNA TGCAGCGTTGAGTTAGACAGGGGCCGTTTTTACAATGAGCAGTTCTTC. Translating it yields CSVELDRGRFYNEQFF.

The V call is TRBV28, the J call TRBJ1-5; D is undetermined. Deletions cut 4 bases from V and 6 bases from J, with 10 bases between. CDR1 is MDHEN and CDR2 is SYDVKM in the germline V gene. This CDR3 comprises 13 residues. The CDR3 is CASSSPAGQPQHF. CDR3 DNA sequence: TGTGCCAGCAGTTCCCCTGCGGGTCAGCCCCAGCATTTT.

V and J are TRBV9 and TRBJ2-6, with a weak D call TRBD1 (6 bases). V dropped 3 bases and J dropped 2 bases, with 12 bases sitting between them. Germline-derived CDR1 and CDR2 are SGDLS and YYNGEE. The CDR3 is 16 residues long. CDR3 residues: CASSGTNRAGANVLTF. The DNA for the CDR3 is TGTGCCAGCAGCGGTACGAACAGGGCTGGGGCCAACGTCCTGACTTTC. Together with reference TRBV9 and TRBJ2-6, the CDR3 gives the full variable domain: DSGVTQTPKHLITATGQRVTLRCSPRSGDLSVYWYQQSLDQGLQFLIQYYNGEERAKGNILERFSAQQFPDLHSELNLSSLELGDSALYFCASSGTNRAGANVLTFGAGSRLTVL.

V and J are TRBV10-3 and TRBJ1-1; D is unresolved. CDR1 is ENHRY and CDR2 is SYGVKD in the germline V gene. V lost 0 bases to trimming and J lost 1 base, with 9 bases between them. This CDR3 has 15 amino acids. This chain's CDR3 is CAISESFLTNTEAFF. CDR3 nucleotide sequence: TGTGCCATCAGTGAGTCCTTTCTTACGAACACTGAAGCTTTCTTT.

The gene calls are TRBV4-1 and TRBJ2-3; D remains unclear. V dropped 1 base and J dropped 6 bases, with 14 bases sitting between them. CDR3 size: 15 residues. From germline, CDR1 is MGHRA and CDR2 YSYEKL. In DNA form, the CDR3 reads TGCGCCAGCAGCCAAGGCGCCGCCTCTCTGGATACGCAGTATTTT. Its translation: CASSQGAASLDTQYF.

The V gene is TRBV6-5, the J gene TRBJ2-5; 11 bases fit TRBD2. CDR3 length equals 13 residues. Germline CDR1 MNHEY, CDR2 SVGAGI. Germline trimming cut 5 bases from V and 13 bases from J; bases unmatched to any gene: 9. The CDR3 nucleotides are TGTGCCAGCAGTCCTGATAGCGGGAGGGCCAGGTACTTC. Protein: CASSPDSGRARYF.